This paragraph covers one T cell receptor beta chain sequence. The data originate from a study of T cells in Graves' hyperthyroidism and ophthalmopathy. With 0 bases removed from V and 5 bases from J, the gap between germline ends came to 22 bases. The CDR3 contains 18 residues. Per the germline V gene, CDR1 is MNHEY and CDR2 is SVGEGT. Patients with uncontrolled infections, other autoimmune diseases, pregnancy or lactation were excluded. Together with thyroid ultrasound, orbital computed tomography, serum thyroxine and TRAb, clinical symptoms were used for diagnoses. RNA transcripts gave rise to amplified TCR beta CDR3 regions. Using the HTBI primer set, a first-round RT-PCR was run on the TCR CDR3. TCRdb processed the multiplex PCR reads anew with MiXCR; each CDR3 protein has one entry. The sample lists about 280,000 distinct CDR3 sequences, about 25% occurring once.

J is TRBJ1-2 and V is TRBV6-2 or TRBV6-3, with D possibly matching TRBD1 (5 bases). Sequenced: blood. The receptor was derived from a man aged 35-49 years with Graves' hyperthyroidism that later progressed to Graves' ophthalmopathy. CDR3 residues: CASSYSPLRDGSKYGYTF. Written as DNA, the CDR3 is TGTGCCAGCAGTTACTCTCCCCTCCGGGACGGGAGTAAATATGGCTACACCTTC.